Listed below are T cell receptor beta chains from one sample, sequenced in a study of CD8 T cells in Susac syndrome. TCRdb re-called the immunoSEQ multiplex PCR reads with MiXCR, one entry per CDR3 protein. This table holds about 150,000 distinct CDR3 sequences, approximately 94% found once. Sequencing was performed on CD8+ T cells from PBMCs. The receptors here all came from a human donor with multiple sclerosis. CDR3s include the opening cysteine and the closing phenylalanine or tryptophan. The D gene is left open where the match is weak. Only some rows state a clone size, as once, few, many or a class for expanded clones.

cdr3_nt	cdr3_aa	v_call	cdr3_length	d_call	j_call	clone_size
TGTGCCAGCAGCCAAGGTCAGGGAGGTTTCTACGAGCAGTACTTC	CASSQGQGGFYEQYF	TRBV14	15	NA	TRBJ2-7	NA
TGTGCCAGCAGTCCTAGAGGGGGTTTGAGCTACGAGCAGTACTTC	CASSPRGGLSYEQYF	TRBV7-9	15	NA	TRBJ2-7	NA
TGTGCCACCAGTGATTTCTCGGGCCATGGAGGGCGCACAGATACGCAGTATTTT	CATSDFSGHGGRTDTQYF	TRBV24-1	18	NA	TRBJ2-3	NA
TGTGCCAGCAGACCGCCGGGTTCGAGCTCCTACAATGAGCAGTTCTTC	CASRPPGSSSYNEQFF	TRBV12-3/TRBV12-4	16	NA	TRBJ2-1	NA
TGCAGTGCAAATATCAGGGCGCACACTGAAGCTTTCTTT	CSANIRAHTEAFF	TRBV20-1	13	NA	TRBJ1-1	NA
TGTGCCTGGAGCGGAAACTGGAACACTGAAGCTTTCTTT	CAWSGNWNTEAFF	TRBV30	13	NA	TRBJ1-1	NA
TGCGCCAGCAGCTCGACAGGGAACTATGGCTACACCTTC	CASSSTGNYGYTF	TRBV5-1	13	TRBD1	TRBJ1-2	NA
TGTGCCAGCAGTCATGGCGAGCAGTACTTC	CASSHGEQYF	TRBV6-2/TRBV6-3	10	NA	TRBJ2-7	NA
TGCAGTGCTAGAGCTGCAGCGAACACCGGGGAGCTGTTTTTT	CSARAAANTGELFF	TRBV20-1	14	NA	TRBJ2-2	NA
TGTGCCACCAATTCCTTACACACAGATACGCAGTATTTT	CATNSLHTDTQYF	TRBV27	13	NA	TRBJ2-3	NA
TGTGCCACCAGCAGAGCAGTACAGGACAATGAGCAGTTCTTC	CATSRAVQDNEQFF	TRBV15	14	NA	TRBJ2-1	NA
TGTGCCAGCAGCCCCCAGAGTACGATGACTATAACAGAAAAACTGTTTTTT	CASSPQSTMTITEKLFF	TRBV7-6	17	NA	TRBJ1-4	NA
TGTGCCAGCAGTTGGGGGGGTGAGCAGCCCCAGCATTTT	CASSWGGEQPQHF	TRBV28	13	NA	TRBJ1-5	NA
TGTGCCAGCAGCTTATACCCGGGCACAGATACGCAGTATTTT	CASSLYPGTDTQYF	TRBV7-9	14	NA	TRBJ2-3	NA
TGTGCCAGCAGTGGCGGACAGGGCCTTAATCAGCCCCAGCATTTT	CASSGGQGLNQPQHF	TRBV25-1	15	TRBD1	TRBJ1-5	NA
TGTGCCAGCAGCAAACCGGGACAGGGGGCAGGGAATGAGCAGTTCTTC	CASSKPGQGAGNEQFF	TRBV11-3	16	TRBD1	TRBJ2-1	NA
TGTGCTAGTGGTTTGGGACAAATGGATGGCTACACCTTC	CASGLGQMDGYTF	TRBV12-5	13	NA	TRBJ1-2	NA
TGCAGCGTCTTGACAGGTCGAAGCTTTTATGGCTACACCTTC	CSVLTGRSFYGYTF	TRBV29-1	14	NA	TRBJ1-2	NA
TGTGCCAGCAGCGAGGGGGCAGGCCCCAATCAGCCCCAGCATTTT	CASSEGAGPNQPQHF	TRBV9	15	TRBD1	TRBJ1-5	once
TGCAGTGCTAGAGATCTAACAGAAAGCTATAATTCACCCCTCCACTTT	CSARDLTESYNSPLHF	TRBV20-1	16	NA	TRBJ1-6	NA
TGTGCCAGCTCACCAGGGGACAGGGGGCTACGAAACACTGAAGCTTTCTTT	CASSPGDRGLRNTEAFF	TRBV18	17	TRBD1	TRBJ1-1	NA
TGTGCCAGCAGCGCGACTAGCGGGGGGCCCGAGACCCAGTACTTC	CASSATSGGPETQYF	TRBV9	15	TRBD2	TRBJ2-5	NA
TGCAGCGTTGGGTCGGGGGGAAGCTCCTACAATGAGCAGTTCTTC	CSVGSGGSSYNEQFF	TRBV29-1	15	TRBD2	TRBJ2-1	NA
TGTGCCAGCAGCGAGAGGGGCAACTCTGGAAACACCATATATTTT	CASSERGNSGNTIYF	TRBV9	15	NA	TRBJ1-3	NA
TGCGCCAGCAGCTTCGAGGGGAGTAGGGAGACCCAGTACTTC	CASSFEGSRETQYF	TRBV5-1	14	NA	TRBJ2-5	NA
TGTGCCAGCAGTGAAGAAGGCGGGGCAGGGCGCGAGCCCCAGCATTTT	CASSEEGGAGREPQHF	TRBV2	16	NA	TRBJ1-5	NA
TGTGCCAGCAGTGAGGGCGGATCCTACGAGCAGTACTTC	CASSEGGSYEQYF	TRBV2	13	NA	TRBJ2-7	NA
TGTGCCAGCAGCATCACCGGTGGCAGGGGGAACTCACCCCTCCACTTT	CASSITGGRGNSPLHF	TRBV11-2	16	TRBD1	TRBJ1-6	NA
TGTGCCTGGACCAAAGACGCGTGGGGAAATCAGCCCCAGCATTTT	CAWTKDAWGNQPQHF	TRBV30	15	NA	TRBJ1-5	NA
TGTGCCAGCACCAACCCCTTCGAGGCAGATACGCAGTATTTT	CASTNPFEADTQYF	TRBV2	14	NA	TRBJ2-3	NA
TGTGCCACCAGCAGAGGAGTTTACGAGCAGTACTTC	CATSRGVYEQYF	TRBV15	12	NA	TRBJ2-7	NA
TGTGCCACCAGTGATTCGGACAGAAACACCGGGGAGCTGTTTTTT	CATSDSDRNTGELFF	TRBV24-1	15	NA	TRBJ2-2	NA
TGTGCCAGCAGTTTCAACGGTTGGACTAGCGATTCCACAGATACGCAGTATTTT	CASSFNGWTSDSTDTQYF	TRBV13	18	TRBD2	TRBJ2-3	once
TGTGCCAGCAGCCCACAGGGGCGCATTAATCAGCCCCAGCATTTT	CASSPQGRINQPQHF	TRBV7-6	15	TRBD1	TRBJ1-5	NA
TGTGCCAGCACCAGGGGGGGCTTAGCAGATGGCTACACCTTC	CASTRGGLADGYTF	TRBV25-1	14	TRBD1	TRBJ1-2	NA
TGTGCCAGCAGTGACCCAAACATTCAGTACTTC	CASSDPNIQYF	TRBV2	11	NA	TRBJ2-4	NA
TGTGCCTGGAGCGAGGACCTGGGAGCTTTCTTT	CAWSEDLGAFF	TRBV30	11	NA	TRBJ1-1	NA
TGTGCCAGCACAGGTCCCGGTGGGGGGCAGTATTTT	CASTGPGGGQYF	TRBV11-2	12	NA	TRBJ2-3	NA
TGTGCCAGCAGCCAAGGGAGCGGGACCTACGAGCAGTACTTC	CASSQGSGTYEQYF	TRBV3-1	14	TRBD2	TRBJ2-7	NA
TGTGCCAGCAGTACTTTGACAGGTTTGATTTCACCCCTCCACTTT	CASSTLTGLISPLHF	TRBV12-3/TRBV12-4	15	NA	TRBJ1-6	NA
TGTGCCTGGAGTCTCCCCTACTACACTGAAGCTTTCTTT	CAWSLPYYTEAFF	TRBV30	13	NA	TRBJ1-1	NA
TGTGCCAGCTCACCACCGTACGGTAGAGCTTTCTTT	CASSPPYGRAFF	TRBV18	12	NA	TRBJ1-1	NA
TGCAGTGCTAGTCCCACGGACAGGAACGAAGACTCTGAAAAACTGTTTTTT	CSASPTDRNEDSEKLFF	TRBV20-1	17	TRBD1	TRBJ1-4	NA
TGTGCCTGGAGTGCGCGGGGCGGGGGCTCCTACAATGAGCAGTTCTTC	CAWSARGGGSYNEQFF	TRBV30	16	TRBD2	TRBJ2-1	NA
TGTGCCAGCCGAAACAGGGTGACGAACACTGAAGCTTTCTTT	CASRNRVTNTEAFF	TRBV13	14	NA	TRBJ1-1	NA
TGTGCTAGTGCCCCCCCGGGACAGGGGAAGCATTTT	CASAPPGQGKHF	TRBV12-5	12	TRBD1	TRBJ1-5	NA
TGCAGTGCTAGAGAGGGGGCCCAACAATACTACGAGCAGTACTTC	CSAREGAQQYYEQYF	TRBV20-1	15	NA	TRBJ2-7	NA
TGTGCCAGCAGTAATCCTCGGGATACGCAGTATTTT	CASSNPRDTQYF	TRBV7-8	12	NA	TRBJ2-3	NA
TGTGCCAGCAGCCCACCGGGTCGATCTAGTATCTACGAGCAGTACTTC	CASSPPGRSSIYEQYF	TRBV28	16	NA	TRBJ2-7	NA
TGTGCCAGCAGCCCCCACACCGGACTAGCAGATACGCAGTATTTT	CASSPHTGLADTQYF	TRBV7-2	15	TRBD2	TRBJ2-3	NA
TGTGCCACCAGCAGCCCCCCGGGCGGGGAGCTGTTTTTT	CATSSPPGGELFF	TRBV15	13	NA	TRBJ2-2	NA
TGTGCCAGCAGTTTAGAGAGGGGCATGACGAACACTGAAGCTTTCTTT	CASSLERGMTNTEAFF	TRBV28	16	NA	TRBJ1-1	NA
TGCAGCGTTGTGGGAGGGAACACTGAAGCTTTCTTT	CSVVGGNTEAFF	TRBV29-1	12	NA	TRBJ1-1	NA
TGTGCCAGCAGTTGGGGACCCGGCTATGGCTACACCTTC	CASSWGPGYGYTF	TRBV27	13	NA	TRBJ1-2	NA
TGTGCCTGGAGTGTACCGGCTCTACCCCGGGACGAGCAGTACTTC	CAWSVPALPRDEQYF	TRBV30	15	NA	TRBJ2-7	NA
TGCGCCAGCAGCCCGAGCGGGAACTACAATGAGCAGTTCTTC	CASSPSGNYNEQFF	TRBV5-1	14	TRBD2	TRBJ2-1	NA
TGTGCCAGCAGCACCGAGTCAAGATCTGGCGAGCAGTACTTC	CASSTESRSGEQYF	TRBV7-2	14	NA	TRBJ2-7	few
TGCAGCGTACGACAGGTTAGGGACACTGAAGCTTTCTTT	CSVRQVRDTEAFF	TRBV29-1	13	NA	TRBJ1-1	NA
TGTGCCAGCAGCGTAGGAGACAGGGGTACAGATACGCAGTATTTT	CASSVGDRGTDTQYF	TRBV9	15	TRBD1	TRBJ2-3	NA
TGTGCCAGCAGCTTAAGCTACGCCCGGGGTCTAAGCAATCAGCCCCAGCATTTT	CASSLSYARGLSNQPQHF	TRBV7-8	18	NA	TRBJ1-5	once